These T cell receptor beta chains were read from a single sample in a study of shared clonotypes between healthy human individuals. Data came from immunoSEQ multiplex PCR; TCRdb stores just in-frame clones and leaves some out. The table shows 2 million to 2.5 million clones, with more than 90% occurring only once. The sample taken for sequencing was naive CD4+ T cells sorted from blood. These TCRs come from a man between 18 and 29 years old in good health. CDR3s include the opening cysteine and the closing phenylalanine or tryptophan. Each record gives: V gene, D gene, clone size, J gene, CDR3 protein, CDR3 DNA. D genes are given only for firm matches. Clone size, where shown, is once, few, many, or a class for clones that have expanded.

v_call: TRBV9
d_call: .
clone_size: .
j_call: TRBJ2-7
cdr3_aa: CASSAGGAVSYEQYF
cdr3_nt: TGTGCCAGCAGCGCAGGCGGCGCCGTCTCCTACGAGCAGTACTTC

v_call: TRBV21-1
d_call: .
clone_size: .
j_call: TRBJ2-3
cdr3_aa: CASSHRETGPNGTQYF
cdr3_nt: TGTGCCAGCAGCCACCGGGAGACGGGACCGAATGGTACGCAGTATTTT

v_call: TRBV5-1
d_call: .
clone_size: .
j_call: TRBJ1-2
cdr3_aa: CASSPGRLPYGYTF
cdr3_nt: TGCGCCAGCAGTCCGGGAAGGTTGCCTTATGGCTACACCTTC

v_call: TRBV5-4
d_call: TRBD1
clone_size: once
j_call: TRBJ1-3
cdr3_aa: CASSLEGQGKTIYF
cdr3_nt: TGTGCCAGCAGCTTGGAGGGACAGGGGAAGACCATATATTTT

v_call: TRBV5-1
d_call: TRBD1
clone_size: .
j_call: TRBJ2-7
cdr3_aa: CASRPDPGQTYEQYF
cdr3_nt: TGCGCCAGCAGACCCGACCCGGGACAGACCTACGAGCAGTACTTC

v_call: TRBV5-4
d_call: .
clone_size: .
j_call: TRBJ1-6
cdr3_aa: CASSLRYGNSPLHF
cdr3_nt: TGTGCCAGCAGCTTGAGGTACGGCAATTCACCCCTCCACTTT

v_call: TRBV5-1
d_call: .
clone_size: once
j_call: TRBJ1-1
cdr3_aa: CASWGLGTMNTEAFF
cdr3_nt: TGCGCCAGCTGGGGCCTCGGGACAATGAACACTGAAGCTTTCTTT

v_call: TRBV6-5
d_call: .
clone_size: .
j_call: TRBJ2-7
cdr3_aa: CASSYLYEQYF
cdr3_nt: TGTGCCAGCAGTTACTTGTACGAGCAGTACTTC

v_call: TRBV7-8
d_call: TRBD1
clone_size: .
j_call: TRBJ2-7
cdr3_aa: CASSFSPQGASEQYF
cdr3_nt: TGTGCCAGCAGCTTTTCCCCACAGGGGGCTTCCGAGCAGTACTTC

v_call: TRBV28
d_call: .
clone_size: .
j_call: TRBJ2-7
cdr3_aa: CASSLSVTGIEQYF
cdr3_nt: TGTGCCAGCAGTTTATCGGTCACAGGGATCGAGCAGTACTTC

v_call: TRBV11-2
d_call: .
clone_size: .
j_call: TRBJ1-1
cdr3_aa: CASRTNPNTEAFF
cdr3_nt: TGTGCCAGCAGAACGAATCCGAACACTGAAGCTTTCTTT

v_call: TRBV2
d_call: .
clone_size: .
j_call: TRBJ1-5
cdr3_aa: CASRVDRSNQPQHF
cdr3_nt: TGTGCCAGCAGGGTAGACAGGAGCAATCAGCCCCAGCATTTT

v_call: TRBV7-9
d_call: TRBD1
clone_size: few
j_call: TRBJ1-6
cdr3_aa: CASSRDRVESPLHF
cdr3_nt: TGTGCCAGCAGCAGGGACAGGGTCGAATCACCCCTCCACTTT

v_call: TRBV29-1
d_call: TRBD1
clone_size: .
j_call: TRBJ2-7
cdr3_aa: CSVRDSRSYEQYF
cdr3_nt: TGCAGCGTGAGGGACAGCAGATCCTACGAGCAGTACTTC